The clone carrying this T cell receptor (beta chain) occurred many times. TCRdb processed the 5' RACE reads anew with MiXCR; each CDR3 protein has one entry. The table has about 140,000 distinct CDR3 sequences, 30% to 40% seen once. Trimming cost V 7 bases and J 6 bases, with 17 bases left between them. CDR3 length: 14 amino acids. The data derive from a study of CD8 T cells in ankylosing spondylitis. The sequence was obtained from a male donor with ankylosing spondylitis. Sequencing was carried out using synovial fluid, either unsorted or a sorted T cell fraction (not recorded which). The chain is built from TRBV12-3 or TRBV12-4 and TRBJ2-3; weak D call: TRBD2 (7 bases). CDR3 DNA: TGTGCCAGCACCCTCCGGGGGGCTGGGGATACGCAGTATTTT. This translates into CASTLRGAGDTQYF.